This T cell receptor beta chain stems from a study of shared clonotypes between healthy human individuals. In germline, CDR1 is MGHRA, CDR2 YSYEKL. V gave up 4 bases and J gave up 3 bases; unmatched junction bases: 13. This CDR3 is 18 amino acids long. Profiling relied on immunoSEQ multiplex PCR, and the TCRdb table lists in-frame clones only, not all of them. The sample yields around 1.4 million clones, approximately 98.5% seen once. Negatively enriched CD4+ T cells were divided by CD45RA into naive and memory. The sequencing sample was made of naive CD4+ T cells sorted from blood. Stated subset: CD45RA+ positively selected. The receptor was isolated from a man aged 25 to 40 in good health. The chain combines TRBV4-1 with TRBJ1-2; 11 nucleotides match TRBD1. CDR3 in amino acids: CASSLPPGTGGRDYGYTF. The CDR3, as DNA: TGCGCCAGCAGCCTACCTCCCGGGACAGGGGGTAGAGACTATGGCTACACCTTC.